This T cell receptor beta chain emerged from a study of T cells in Graves' hyperthyroidism and ophthalmopathy. This clonotype was recorded many times. RNA transcripts provided the source from which TCR beta CDR3 regions were amplified. The study used the HTBI primer set for a first-round RT-PCR of the TCR CDR3. Via MiXCR, TCRdb re-called the multiplex PCR reads, giving one row per CDR3 protein. Of roughly 500,000 distinct CDR3 sequences listed, roughly a quarter are singletons. The germline V gene has CDR1 SGHRS and CDR2 YFSETQ. J gave up 0 bases and V 4 bases, and 6 bases lay outside the gene matches. The CDR3 covers 16 residues.

The sequenced sample consisted of blood. The chain links TRBV5-1 to TRBJ1-1; TRBD1 agrees at 10 bases. The source of this sequence is a woman aged 25 to 39 with Graves' ophthalmopathy. In DNA form, the CDR3 reads TGCGCCAGCAGCGAAAGACAGGGGGCTATGAACACTGAAGCTTTCTTT. Amino acids: CASSERQGAMNTEAFF.